Reported below is one T cell receptor (beta chain). The antigen it recognizes is unknown. No base quality values were provided; no much bigger clone lies one nucleotide off. The sample belongs to a study of blood T cell repertoires in COVID-19 (dated by TCRdb to 2018 to 2020). Background for the entire study: The collaborator samples originated in the United States, Italy and Spain and spanned the acute and convalescent phases of COVID-19. The prospective study material was composed of cDNA or gDNA derived from T cells, B-cell-depleted T cells, or PBMCs. Subjects who had been exposed to COVID-19, were actively infected with it, or had recovered from it provided the deeply sampled blood TCRbeta repertoires that made up the dataset. The repertoires were released in a freely available public database intended as a resource for research on the immune response to SARS-CoV-2. Samples were obtained from the ongoing ImmuneRACE study (first 160 participants) and from 1,000 to 1,500 subjects provided by 6 global collaborators. Sample metadata almost always included a de-identified subject ID, COVID-19 status, age in years and sex. Where HLA class I and class II types were available, the types were taken from metadata supplied by the sample provider, not from assay-based typing.

The investigation overall reported the following: The quantity of clinical and demographic metadata differed by source and by participant and was supplied without curation.

Collaborating institutions collected whole blood in K2EDTA tubes following their own protocols. For TCRbeta analysis, collaborators shipped samples in one of three forms: frozen whole blood, isolated PBMCs, or DNA extracted from either of those sample types. TCRbeta CDR3 regions were amplified from genomic DNA by means of the immunoSEQ Assay, a bias-controlled multiplex PCR. The authors processed their data as follows. The number of nucleated cells in each sample was estimated by amplification of reference gene primers within the assay. To quantify the absolute abundance of each unique TCRbeta CDR3 rearrangement, sequence reads were collapsed and filtered. For each sample, productive Simpson clonality was calculated as the square root of Simpson's diversity index over productive rearrangements. TCRdb took over this immuneACCESS table, retaining in-frame rearrangements with V and J assigned. Such tables are incomplete; in checked studies, under half of the missing clones stem from an unresolved V gene, and the remainder is unexplained. V, J and clone size were drawn from that table, and D and trimming were deduced from the DNA. The table for this sample lists 130,000 to 150,000 clones; just under 85% of them were counted only once. The ten biggest clones cover about 2.9% of the sample.

V is cut by 5 bases and J by 5 bases, and the space between the germline ends is 10 bases. Inclusive of the bounding cysteine and phenylalanine, the CDR3 is 13 residues long. The sequence is cut down to CDR3 DNA, 39 bases in frame from base 1. The receptor was isolated from a woman older than 75 with acute or convalescent COVID-19. Sequencing was performed on peripheral blood. The chain was built from TRBV12-3 or TRBV12-4 and TRBJ1-5; the D gene is perhaps TRBD1, from 5 matching bases. The CDR3 amino acid sequence is: CASSLDRYQPQHF. The DNA sequence follows: TGTGCCAGCAGTCTCGACAGATATCAGCCCCAGCATTTT.